The 2 T cell receptor beta chains in this list originate from one sample, sequenced in a study of cytomegalovirus exposure and HLA in healthy donors (dated by TCRdb to about 2017). The library was obtained by the immunoSEQ multiplex PCR assay. For the multiplex PCR, a mixture combining 60 forward primers for TCR Vbeta segments and 13 reverse primers for TCR Jbeta segments was used. Drawn from immuneACCESS, this table holds only the in-frame rearrangements with V and J called that TCRdb kept. Clones are partly lost; checked studies trace under half to an unresolved V gene and leave the rest unexplained. This sample gives roughly 180,000 clones in total; 80% of them show up just once. 1.3% of the sample lies in the top ten. The sequenced material came from PBMCs. The receptors here all came from a man aged 30-40 years in good health and CMV-seronegative.

The V call is TRBV19, the J call TRBJ1-5; D is perhaps TRBD1 (6 bases). Trimming took off 5 bases at V and 15 bases at J, with 20 bases between the two ends. Germline values: CDR1 LNHDA, CDR2 SQIVND (reference sequence). The CDR3 covers 13 residues. The CDR3 loop is CASSRTVGFKWHF. In DNA, the CDR3 is TGTGCCAGTAGTCGGACAGTTGGTTTTAAATGGCATTTT.

J is TRBJ2-7 and V is TRBV7-2; tentatively, D is TRBD1 (6 bases). Germline loops: CDR1 SGHTA, CDR2 FQGNSA. CDR3 length equals 13 residues. V dropped 5 bases and J dropped 5 bases, with 13 bases sitting between them. The CDR3 DNA reads TGTGCCAGCAGCCCCAACAGACAGGACGAGCAGTACTTC. Its protein product is CASSPNRQDEQYF. The entire variable domain, with the rest obtained from reference TRBV7-2 and TRBJ2-7, is as follows: GAGVSQSPSNKVTEKGKDVELRCDPISGHTALYWYRQSLGQGLEFLIYFQGNSAPDKSGLPSDRFSAERTGGSVSTLTIQRTQQEDSAVYLCASSPNRQDEQYFGPGTRLTVT.